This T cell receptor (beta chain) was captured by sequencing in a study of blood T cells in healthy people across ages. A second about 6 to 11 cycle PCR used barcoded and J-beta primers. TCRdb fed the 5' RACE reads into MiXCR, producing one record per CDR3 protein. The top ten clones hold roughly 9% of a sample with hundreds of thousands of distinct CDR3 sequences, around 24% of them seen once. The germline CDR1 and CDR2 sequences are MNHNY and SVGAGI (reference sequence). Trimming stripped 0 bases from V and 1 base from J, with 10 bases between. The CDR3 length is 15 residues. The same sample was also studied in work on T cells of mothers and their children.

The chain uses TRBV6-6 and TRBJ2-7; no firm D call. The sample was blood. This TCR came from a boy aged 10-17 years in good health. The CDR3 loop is CASSYSTSASYEQYF. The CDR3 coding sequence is TGTGCCAGCAGTTACTCGACATCAGCTTCCTACGAGCAGTACTTC.